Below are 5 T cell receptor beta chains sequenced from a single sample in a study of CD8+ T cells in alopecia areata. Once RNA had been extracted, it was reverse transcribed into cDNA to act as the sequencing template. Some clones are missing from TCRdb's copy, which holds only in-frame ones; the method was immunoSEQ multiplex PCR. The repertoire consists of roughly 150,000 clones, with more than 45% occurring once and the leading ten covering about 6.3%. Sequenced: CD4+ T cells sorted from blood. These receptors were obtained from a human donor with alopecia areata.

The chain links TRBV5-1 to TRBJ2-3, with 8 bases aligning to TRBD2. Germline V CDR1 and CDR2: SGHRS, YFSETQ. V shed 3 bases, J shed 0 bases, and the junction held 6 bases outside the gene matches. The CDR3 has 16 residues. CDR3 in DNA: TGCGCCAGCAGCTCCCTCCCGGGAGGGAGCACAGATACGCAGTATTTT. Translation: CASSSLPGGSTDTQYF.

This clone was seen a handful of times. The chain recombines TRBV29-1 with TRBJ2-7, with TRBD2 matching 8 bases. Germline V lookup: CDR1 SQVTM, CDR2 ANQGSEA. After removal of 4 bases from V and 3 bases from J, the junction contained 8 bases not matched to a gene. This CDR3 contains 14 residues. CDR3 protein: CSVGGLAGVYEQYF. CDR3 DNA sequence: TGCAGCGTTGGGGGGCTAGCGGGTGTCTACGAGCAGTACTTC.

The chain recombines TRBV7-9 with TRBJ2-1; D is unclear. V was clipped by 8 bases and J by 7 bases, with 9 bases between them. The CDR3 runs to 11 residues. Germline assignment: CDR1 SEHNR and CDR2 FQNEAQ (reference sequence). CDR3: CASGQPNEQFF. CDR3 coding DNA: TGTGCCAGCGGCCAGCCGAATGAGCAGTTCTTC.

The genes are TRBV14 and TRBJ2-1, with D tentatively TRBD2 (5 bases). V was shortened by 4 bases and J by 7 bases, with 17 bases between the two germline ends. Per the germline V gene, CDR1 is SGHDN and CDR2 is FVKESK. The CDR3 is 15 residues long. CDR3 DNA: TGTGCCAGCAGCCTGAGGTGGGAGACGTGGAATGAGCAGTTCTTC. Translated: CASSLRWETWNEQFF.

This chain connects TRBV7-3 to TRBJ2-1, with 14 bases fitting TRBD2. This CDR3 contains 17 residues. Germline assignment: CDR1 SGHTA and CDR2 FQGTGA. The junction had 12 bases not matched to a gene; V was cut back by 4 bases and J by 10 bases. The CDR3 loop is CASSSYPGLAGVREQFF. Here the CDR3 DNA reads TGTGCCAGCAGCTCATACCCGGGACTAGCGGGAGTCCGCGAGCAGTTCTTC. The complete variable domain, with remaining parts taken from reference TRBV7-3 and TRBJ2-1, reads GAGVSQTPSNKVTEKGKYVELRCDPISGHTALYWYRQSLGQGPEFLIYFQGTGAADDSGLPNDRFFAVRPEGSVSTLKIQRTERGDSAVYLCASSSYPGLAGVREQFFGPGTRLTVL.